The present TCR beta chain was sequenced within a study of T cells in Graves' hyperthyroidism and ophthalmopathy. V gave up 7 bases and J gave up 0 bases; unmatched junction bases: 4. This CDR3 is built from 14 residues. The germline gives CDR1 MNHNS, CDR2 SASEGT. It was RNA transcripts that yielded the amplified TCR beta CDR3 regions. Carried out on the TCR CDR3, a first-round RT-PCR used the HTBI primer set. TCRdb processed the multiplex PCR reads anew with MiXCR; each CDR3 protein has one entry. The repertoire consists of fewer than 700,000 distinct CDR3 sequences, with 15% to 20% occurring once and the leading ten covering approximately 15%.

The clonotype originates from a woman in her late teens or twenties with Graves' ophthalmopathy. Sequenced sample: blood. The rearrangement links TRBV6-1 to TRBJ2-3; 7 bases align to TRBD1. CDR3 sequence reads: CASTGQSSTDTQYF. In nucleotides, the CDR3 is TGTGCCAGCACGGGACAGAGTAGCACAGATACGCAGTATTTT.